This TCR beta chain was captured by sequencing in a study of human T cells and chemical hapten exposure (dated by TCRdb to the early 2020s). For context, the study as a whole: For sensitization, 2% DPC in acetone was applied to an approximately 2 cm by approximately 2 cm area of upper inner arm skin. Throughout the roughly 23-week study period, patients were also given weekly therapeutic DPC doses on the scalp. Patch testing was done on the upper back using Finn chambers containing 0.01% DPC, and results were scored after 6 days according to International Contact Dermatitis Research Group standards. Alopecia areata with under or over 50% scalp involvement, alopecia totalis and alopecia universalis were represented in the patient cohort, which was mostly female. The libraries were sequenced as a pool, and the TCR yield per sample differed mostly because of small variations in library volumes within the pool. In alopecia patients, the study followed how the peripheral blood TCR repertoire changed in vivo over primary and secondary sensitization to diphenylcyclopropenone (DPC), a hapten. Blood samples were taken from patients before sensitization (week 0) and at 2, 6 and about 24 weeks after DPC sensitization. For TCR sequencing, blood came from about 29 alopecia patients at anywhere from one to four time points (pre-sensitization, 2, 6 and 24 weeks).

The time point label, as the study defines it: pre-sensitization, week 0. In light of the paper, this sample's treatment or condition label describes: therapeutic diphenylcyclopropenone sensitization with weekly scalp DPC. At each patch-test visit, blood was drawn before the patch test was applied. Eligible patients were aged 18 to 70, diagnosed with alopecia, deemed suitable for DPC therapy, and excluded if pregnant. Unfractionated whole blood was collected in Tempus Blood RNA tubes, and total RNA was extracted from that blood. From the cysteine through the phenylalanine, the CDR3 covers 14 amino acids. The CDR3 DNA has 42 bases and is translated from base 1. The V and J ends are trimmed by 4 bases and 4 bases, leaving 12 bases between them. The germline V gene yields SGHRS for CDR1 and YFSETQ for CDR2. The protocol used for the library was RACE. The data were produced on a NextSeq 500. During library preparation, unique molecular identifiers were attached to individual cDNA molecules so that TCRs could be counted quantitatively and reproducibly. Both TCR alpha and TCR beta chains were sequenced from each blood RNA sample. Turning to the authors' computational methods: Samples had a median of roughly 100,000 TCRs, with a range from about 23,224 to 750,000. The Decombinator software suite was used to annotate the V, J and CDR3 of the TCR reads. For the PS versus PT1 abundance plots, all samples were subsampled to the same number of TCRs (28,000). Expanded TCRs were defined as absent before sensitization and observed at least eight times at the 2-week time point. TCRdb trimmed public reads at Q25 via fastp, called clones via MiXCR and kept in-frame beta chains. Records with the same CDR3 protein are collapsed into one entry carrying the most frequent genes and DNA. The V and J calls shown here were made by TCRdb, not taken from the authors' results. The sample contains 380,000 or so distinct CDR3 sequences, 4.5% to 5.5% of them found a single time. The ten largest make up about 8.2% of the sample.

This clonotype occurred many times. Its antigen specificity is not known. No much larger clone is present one base from it, and per-base qualities are unavailable. Overall study outcomes, separate from this receptor: Patch test score correlated positively with the number of PT1 expanded TCRs, reaching significance at thresholds 8, 16 and 32 but not at 4. Compared with pre-sensitization or healthy control sets, expanded TCRs formed significantly more large CDR3 similarity clusters, which is consistent with antigen-driven responses. After repeated subsampling, the strength of the expansion versus patch-test correlation and the threshold at which it became significant changed. Because every patient had alopecia, a presumed autoimmune disease, the patients' immune response might differ from that of healthy individuals. DPC sensitization did not change how many TCRs were above 1 in 1000 frequency, and no evidence was found of alterations in global repertoire structure.

This sequence was found in a woman younger than 35 with alopecia areata. Some clones in this sample may be carry-over from other donors' samples. The starting material was whole blood, obtained in connection with sensitization to the hapten diphenylcyclopropenone (DPC). Recombination linked TRBV5-1 to TRBJ1-5; the D gene is perhaps TRBD1, from 5 matching bases. In nucleotides, the sequence is TGCGCCAGCAGCCCAGCTGGACAAAATCAGCCCCAGCATTTT. It translates to CASSPAGQNQPQHF.